The entry that follows covers one TCR beta chain sequence. The data were obtained in a study of blood T cell repertoires in COVID-19. Overall study: Samples representing acute and convalescent COVID-19 were sourced from the United States, Italy and Spain. From T cells, B-cell-depleted T cells, or PBMCs came the material, which was cDNA or gDNA.

Germline V gene lookup returns CDR1 SGHVS and CDR2 FNYEAQ. The CDR3 runs 16 residues. V lost 5 bases and J 1 base, leaving 14 bases between the germline ends. Libraries were prepared by immunoSEQ multiplex PCR; TCRdb keeps only in-frame clonotypes and omits some of them. Here the sample spans roughly 250,000 clones, around nine tenths being singletons. What the recovered Cohort 3 donors had was two negative PCRs, clearance, or symptom resolution. The gene calls are TRBV7-6 and TRBJ2-2; a weak D match, TRBD2 (6 bases). The TCR sequence derives from a man aged 40-50 years who had recovered from COVID-19. The specimen was PBMCs or T cells enriched from blood (not recorded which). The DNA of the CDR3 is TGTGCCAGCAGCCACCCCTGGCGGGAGAACACCGGGGAGCTGTTTTTT. It specifies CASSHPWRENTGELFF.